This T cell receptor (beta chain) was captured in a study of prognosis after radiotherapy for stage I lung cancer. Study as a whole: Enrolled patients comprised roughly 13 with newly diagnosed primary stage I lung tumors and five with oligometastatic NSCLC after surgical resection of the primary tumor. Distant metastasis occurred in a handful of patients at a median of approximately seven months after radiotherapy, while some 15 showed no significant progression.

This clonotype rates as medium-sized. Node-negative status on CT and PET/CT applied to all patients, none having prior chemotherapy, radiotherapy or other malignancies. CDR1 and CDR2 from the germline V gene are MDHEN and SYDVKM. CDR3 length: 17 residues. Between the trimmed V and J ends, which lost 5 bases and 0 bases, there was a span of 14 bases. Amplicons of TCR beta CDR3 were generated from genomic DNA by two-round multiplex PCR. Gene-specific primers for each TRBV and TRBJ gene drove first-round PCR. One entry per CDR3 protein, called by TCRdb with MiXCR from the multiplex PCR reads. The data show 25,000 to 35,000 distinct CDR3 sequences, roughly 50% seen once.

J is TRBJ1-6 and V is TRBV28, with D tentatively TRBD1 (5 bases). Sequenced material: PBMCs, taken before or after stereotactic body radiation therapy (not recorded which). The TCR was taken from a donor of 50 years or more with non-small cell lung cancer. The CDR3 loop is CASSPRTQSSYNSPLHF. The CDR3 DNA sequence: TGTGCCAGCAGTCCGCGGACACAAAGCTCCTATAATTCACCCCTCCACTTT.